This is a list of T cell receptor beta chains from one sample in a study of early T cells in non-severe SARS-CoV-2 infection. A single record per CDR3 protein comes from TCRdb applying MiXCR to the 5' RACE reads. This sample has around 80,000 distinct CDR3 sequences, with about 12% found just once. The sequenced material came from whole blood. The receptors were gathered from an adult who was a healthcare worker with PCR-confirmed SARS-CoV-2 infection or an uninfected control (not recorded which). The CDR3 runs from the conserved cysteine through the conserved F or W. Fields, in order: D gene, V gene, clone size, J gene, CDR3 DNA, CDR3 protein. A D gene is named only where the DNA matches it firmly. Where a row states a size, it is once, few, many or the class of an expanded clone; other rows omit it.

d_gene: TRBD1; v_gene: TRBV5-1; abundance: few; j_gene: TRBJ1-1; CDR3nt: TGCGCCAGCAGCCTGACAGGGGATGGGACTGAAGCTTTCTTT; CDR3aa: CASSLTGDGTEAFF
d_gene: TRBD2; v_gene: TRBV7-6; abundance: .; j_gene: TRBJ2-1; CDR3nt: TGTGCCAGCAGCCCCTCAGCGGGGGGGCTTGGTGAGCAGTTCTTC; CDR3aa: CASSPSAGGLGEQFF
d_gene: TRBD1; v_gene: TRBV7-7; abundance: many; j_gene: TRBJ2-2; CDR3nt: TGTGCCAGCAGCCCGCGGACAGGGGAAACCGGGGAGCTGTTTTTT; CDR3aa: CASSPRTGETGELFF
d_gene: TRBD2; v_gene: TRBV20-1; abundance: .; j_gene: TRBJ2-4; CDR3nt: TGCAGTGCTCCCGTGCCAAGGGAGGGAAACATTCAGTACTTC; CDR3aa: CSAPVPREGNIQYF
d_gene: .; v_gene: TRBV6-1; abundance: many; j_gene: TRBJ2-1; CDR3nt: TGTGCCAGCAGTGAAGCAACCTTAGGGCGGGGCGGCAATGAGCAGTTCTTC; CDR3aa: CASSEATLGRGGNEQFF
d_gene: .; v_gene: TRBV12-3/TRBV12-4; abundance: many; j_gene: TRBJ2-5; CDR3nt: TGTGCCAGCAGCCTCGGTCGGACCCAGTACTTC; CDR3aa: CASSLGRTQYF
d_gene: TRBD1; v_gene: TRBV5-1; abundance: few; j_gene: TRBJ1-2; CDR3nt: TGCGCCAGCAGCTTTAGCGGGACAGACTTCTATGGCTACACCTTC; CDR3aa: CASSFSGTDFYGYTF
d_gene: TRBD1; v_gene: TRBV9; abundance: many; j_gene: TRBJ1-1; CDR3nt: TGTGCCAGCAGCCCCTGGACAGGTGAAGCTTTCTTT; CDR3aa: CASSPWTGEAFF
d_gene: .; v_gene: TRBV5-1; abundance: .; j_gene: TRBJ1-2; CDR3nt: TGCGCCAGCAGCTCTCCCCTCACAGGGATGAGAGGTGGCTACACCTTC; CDR3aa: CASSSPLTGMRGGYTF
d_gene: .; v_gene: TRBV29-1; abundance: many; j_gene: TRBJ1-1; CDR3nt: TGCAGCGTGGACCGGGGGGGGACTGAAGCTTTCTTT; CDR3aa: CSVDRGGTEAFF
d_gene: .; v_gene: TRBV4-1; abundance: few; j_gene: TRBJ2-3; CDR3nt: TGCGCCAGCAGCCAAGGGAGCCAGGGAGGCACAGATACGCAGTATTTT; CDR3aa: CASSQGSQGGTDTQYF
d_gene: .; v_gene: TRBV20-1; abundance: .; j_gene: TRBJ1-4; CDR3nt: TGCAGTGCTAAAGCTATTCTTGAGAAACTGTTTTTT; CDR3aa: CSAKAILEKLFF
d_gene: .; v_gene: TRBV7-2; abundance: few; j_gene: TRBJ1-1; CDR3nt: TGTGCCAGCAGCTTATCACCGCTGAACACTGAAGCTTTCTTT; CDR3aa: CASSLSPLNTEAFF
d_gene: .; v_gene: TRBV5-1; abundance: many; j_gene: TRBJ2-7; CDR3nt: TGCGCCAGCAGCTTGTCCACGGGATCCTATTCTTACGAGCAGTACTTC; CDR3aa: CASSLSTGSYSYEQYF
d_gene: TRBD1; v_gene: TRBV19; abundance: few; j_gene: TRBJ2-7; CDR3nt: TGTGCCACCCAGGCCGGGACAGCGAAGGACGAGCAGTACTTC; CDR3aa: CATQAGTAKDEQYF
d_gene: TRBD1; v_gene: TRBV5-1; abundance: many; j_gene: TRBJ2-7; CDR3nt: TGCGCCAGCAGCTTGGGGGACAGGGGGCCCTACGAGCAGTACTTC; CDR3aa: CASSLGDRGPYEQYF
d_gene: TRBD1; v_gene: TRBV19; abundance: many; j_gene: TRBJ1-2; CDR3nt: TGTGCCAGTAGTCAAGACCCGGGACAGATCTTTTATGGCTACACCTTC; CDR3aa: CASSQDPGQIFYGYTF
d_gene: TRBD2; v_gene: TRBV4-1; abundance: many; j_gene: TRBJ2-7; CDR3nt: TGCGCCAGCAGCCAAGCGGGAGGGCCCTACGAGCAGTACTTC; CDR3aa: CASSQAGGPYEQYF
d_gene: TRBD2; v_gene: TRBV20-1; abundance: few; j_gene: TRBJ2-1; CDR3nt: TGCAGTGCTGCCAGCGGGGGAATCTCCTACAATGAGCAGTTCTTC; CDR3aa: CSAASGGISYNEQFF
d_gene: .; v_gene: TRBV28; abundance: many; j_gene: TRBJ1-2; CDR3nt: TGTGCCAGCACCCCCGGGGGGGGCTATGGCTACACCTTC; CDR3aa: CASTPGGGYGYTF
d_gene: .; v_gene: TRBV3-1; abundance: few; j_gene: TRBJ2-1; CDR3nt: TGTGCCAGCAGACTGACAGGCACGCATGAGCAGTTCTTC; CDR3aa: CASRLTGTHEQFF
d_gene: .; v_gene: TRBV2; abundance: many; j_gene: TRBJ2-3; CDR3nt: TGTGCCAGCAGTGAAGCCCCCTCGGCGCAGGGGAAAAGCACAGATACGCAGTATTTT; CDR3aa: CASSEAPSAQGKSTDTQYF
d_gene: .; v_gene: TRBV11-2; abundance: few; j_gene: TRBJ1-4; CDR3nt: TGTGCCAGCAGCTTAGTAGGGGGGCGGGCGGAAAAACTGTTTTTT; CDR3aa: CASSLVGGRAEKLFF
d_gene: TRBD1; v_gene: TRBV6-1; abundance: few; j_gene: TRBJ1-4; CDR3nt: TGTGCCAGCAGTGGACAGGGGCATAATGAAAAACTGTTTTTT; CDR3aa: CASSGQGHNEKLFF
d_gene: TRBD1; v_gene: TRBV18; abundance: few; j_gene: TRBJ1-5; CDR3nt: TGTGCCAGCTCCCCAGGGACAGGGGACAATCAGCCCCTGCATTTT; CDR3aa: CASSPGTGDNQPLHF
d_gene: TRBD2; v_gene: TRBV5-1; abundance: many; j_gene: TRBJ2-3; CDR3nt: TGCGCCAGCAGCTTGGGACTAGCGGCTACAGATACGCAGTATTTT; CDR3aa: CASSLGLAATDTQYF
d_gene: TRBD1; v_gene: TRBV7-8; abundance: .; j_gene: TRBJ2-2; CDR3nt: TGTGCCATCAGGGGGTTAAGTACCGGGGAGCTGTTTTTT; CDR3aa: CAIRGLSTGELFF
d_gene: TRBD2; v_gene: TRBV7-9; abundance: many; j_gene: TRBJ2-3; CDR3nt: TGTGCCAGCCGAAGCGGGAGAGGCACAGATACGCAGTATTTT; CDR3aa: CASRSGRGTDTQYF
d_gene: .; v_gene: TRBV29-1; abundance: .; j_gene: TRBJ1-1; CDR3nt: TGCAGCGTTGATAGTCGGGGAACTGAAGCTTTCTTT; CDR3aa: CSVDSRGTEAFF
d_gene: TRBD2; v_gene: TRBV11-2; abundance: many; j_gene: TRBJ2-3; CDR3nt: TGTGCCAGCAGGAAAGCGGGGGGTAAGGCAGATACGCAGTATTTT; CDR3aa: CASRKAGGKADTQYF